One T cell receptor delta chain is described in this entry. What this receptor recognizes is not known. No base quality values were provided; no much bigger clone lies one nucleotide off. V has 5 bases trimmed and J has 1 base trimmed; junction bases matching no gene number 13. For CDR1 and CDR2, the germline V gene lists TSWWSYY and QGS. CDR3 length: 17 amino acids, cysteine to phenylalanine. Kept here is only the CDR3 DNA, which spans 51 bases and is read in frame from base 1. Thymic samples were depleted of alphabeta T cells, then CD3+ TCRVdelta1+ TCRVdelta2- thymocytes were FACS-sorted. Sorted Vdelta1+ thymocyte purity ranged from roughly 96% to 99.6%. The thymic specimens were obtained from 7 or 8 paediatric patients, aged roughly 5 days to 16 months, who were having corrective cardiac surgery. After the thymic tissue was dispersed, mononuclear cells were isolated using a Histopaque-1077 density gradient. For staining, the antibodies used were anti-TCRVdelta1 clone TS8.2, anti-TCRVdelta2 clone B6, anti-CD3 clone HIT3a and anti-TCRalphabeta clone IP26.

These data are taken from a study of Vδ1+ human thymocytes (dated by TCRdb to the late 2010s). Concerning the study at large: As a data resource, the study described the mRNA-level TRG and TRD CDR3 repertoires found in highly purified Vdelta1+ thymocytes taken from young children. Validation of the multiplex-based CDR3 amplicon strategy against 5'RACE-based CDR3 amplicon generation methods had been performed previously. Points the paper makes about the study in general: Donors shared many TRG clonotypes (up to roughly 6.9x10^3), but TRD repertoires were essentially private, with at most 130 shared. Donors did not cluster by age or sex, so the analyses were not stratified by age or sex. Although sort purity was high, approximately 20% of thymic TRD sequences were Vdelta2 (with a few Vdelta3), in contrast to the peripheral blood Vdelta1+ controls. The authors advised highly purified populations and single-cell validation, since unexpected Vdelta2 sequences could cause misinterpretation of bulk repertoire data. The thymic TRG and TRD repertoires appeared highly polyclonal, with Gaussian CDR3 length distributions, in contrast to the oligoclonal repertoires of peripheral blood.

RNA extraction was carried out with the RNeasy mini kit, and reverse transcription was then done using Superscript III. To generate the CDR3 amplicons, a multiplex PCR was run using pooled V-gene forward primers together with a constant-region reverse primer that carried Illumina adaptor overhangs. After gel purification, the amplicons were indexed with Nextera index primers over approximately 8 extra PCR cycles and then purified using AMPure XP beads. Sequencing of the libraries was done on an Illumina MiSeq using paired-end 250 bp reads, dual indexing and an approximately 20% PhiX spike-in. The authors processed their data as follows. Reads were quality checked with FastQC, and TRG read pairs were merged with ea-utils fastq-join. Annotation of sequences was performed with IMGT/HighV-QUEST, only productive sequences with unambiguous V-gene assignment were retained, and clonotypes were defined by identical CDR3 sequence. VDJtools 1.1.1, tcR 2.2.3, Treemap and vegan Shannon diversity in R 3.4.4 were used for downstream analysis. TCRdb called clones afresh from the public reads with CATT; identical DNA rows were later merged. TCRdb, not the authors, supplied the V and J calls. This sample lists more than 45,000 delta-chain clones; around 15% were detected once. Approximately 0.4% of the sample comes from the top ten.

This clonotype originated in a girl under three years old who had congenital heart surgery. Sequenced material: Vdelta1+ gamma-delta thymocytes from the thymus. In light of the paper, this sample's cell subset or site label describes: FACS-sorted CD3+ TCRalphabeta- TCRVdelta1+ TCRVdelta2- thymocytes. The sequence joins TRDV1 to TRDJ1, with 7 bases aligning to TRDD3. CDR3 reads: CALGIYVRGILTDKLIF. The sequenced DNA: TGTGCTCTTGGGATCTACGTGCGGGGGATTCTCACCGATAAACTCATCTTT.